These 11 T cell receptor beta chains share one sample of origin, sequenced in a study of T cells after posttransplantation cyclophosphamide. The table came from immunoSEQ multiplex PCR; TCRdb's copy has only in-frame clones and leaves some out. The sample gives a few thousand clones, approximately 57% of which show up once; around 17% is in the top ten. Sequenced material: memory CD8+ T cells sorted from blood. The receptors derive from a woman aged 60-75 years in good health, CMV-negative, and a related stem cell transplant donor.

The rearrangement links TRBV7-9 to TRBJ1-1, with D uncertain. Trimming removed 7 bases from V and 5 bases from J, with 14 bases in between. The germline gives CDR1 SEHNR, CDR2 FQNEAQ (reference sequence). The length of the CDR3 is 13 residues. CDR3 region: CASTVGVTTEAFF. DNA of the CDR3: TGTGCCAGCACGGTCGGGGTAACAACTGAAGCTTTCTTT.

The chain recombines TRBV27 with TRBJ2-7; 10 bases agree with TRBD2. This CDR3 has 14 amino acids. The trim removed 8 bases at V and 1 base at J, leaving 5 bases unmatched. CDR1 is MNHEY, CDR2 SMNVEV, per germline (reference sequence). The DNA of the CDR3 is TGTGCCAGCCAATCTAGCGGGAGTTCCTACGAGCAGTACTTC. This gives the protein CASQSSGSSYEQYF.

This chain connects TRBV6-1 to TRBJ1-2, with TRBD1 as a possible D gene (5 bases). Germline V CDR1 and CDR2: MNHNS, SASEGT. This CDR3 is built from 15 residues. Trimming stripped 2 bases from V and 5 bases from J, with 15 bases between. The DNA for the CDR3 is TGTGCCAGCAGTGAACTGGGGCTCTATCTATATGGCTACACCTTC. Protein product: CASSELGLYLYGYTF.

V and J are TRBV27 and TRBJ2-3, with D tentatively TRBD2 (6 bases). Germline V gene data show CDR1 as MNHEY and CDR2 as SMNVEV (reference sequence). The CDR3 loop spans 15 amino acids. The germline V and J ends were trimmed by 5 bases and 1 base, with 13 bases remaining between them. This CDR3 is CASSLVPSGTDTQYF. The CDR3 DNA sequence: TGTGCCAGCAGTCTCGTTCCTAGCGGCACAGATACGCAGTATTTT.

The chain combines TRBV19 with TRBJ2-1; 10 bases map to TRBD2. V was clipped by 1 base and J by 4 bases; unmatched bases: 1. In germline, CDR1 is LNHDA, CDR2 SQIVND (reference sequence). The CDR3 has 15 residues. CDR3 sequence: CASSIGAGGYNEQFF. The CDR3 region has the DNA TGTGCCAGTAGTATAGGAGCGGGGGGGTACAATGAGCAGTTCTTC.

The chain carries TRBV6-5 and TRBJ2-3; TRBD1 might be the D (6 bases). The CDR3 loop spans 15 amino acids. Trimming shortened V by 5 bases and J by 1 base, and 13 bases separated the two germline ends. Germline V CDR1 and CDR2: MNHEY, SVGAGI. CDR3: CASSRYRAGTDTQYF. As DNA, the CDR3 is TGTGCCAGCAGTCGTTACAGGGCCGGCACAGATACGCAGTATTTT.

Judged by abundance, this clone is medium-sized. The chain links TRBV2 to TRBJ2-7; maybe TRBD1 (6 bases). Germline values: CDR1 SNHLY, CDR2 FYNNEI. The CDR3 covers 14 residues. V was shortened by 1 base and J by 4 bases, with 11 bases between the two germline ends. CDR3 amino acids: CASSEEQGWYEQYF. The CDR3 DNA is TGTGCCAGCAGTGAAGAGCAGGGGTGGTACGAGCAGTACTTC.

This chain uses TRBV4-1 with TRBJ1-1, with D unclear. This CDR3 is 16 amino acids long. The V and J ends lost 3 bases and 0 bases respectively, with 14 bases between them. The germline V gene has CDR1 MGHRA and CDR2 YSYEKL. CDR3 protein: CASSQDSRGLNTEAFF. As DNA, the CDR3 is TGCGCCAGCAGCCAGGACTCGCGGGGTTTGAACACTGAAGCTTTCTTT.

By share, this clone ranks as medium-sized (0.01 to 0.1%). The chain employs TRBV27 and TRBJ2-3; tentative D call: TRBD2 (5 bases). The CDR3 contains 16 residues. V gave up 1 base and J gave up 0 bases, with 11 bases separating them. The germline V gene encodes CDR1 MNHEY and CDR2 SMNVEV (reference sequence). CDR3 DNA: TGTGCCAGCAGTTTATTCCAGCGGTCTAGCACAGATACGCAGTATTTT. Protein: CASSLFQRSSTDTQYF.

The V gene is TRBV6-4, the J gene TRBJ2-1; 9 bases fit TRBD2. Trimming cost V 6 bases and J 7 bases; bases outside gene matches: 22. The CDR3 length is 19 residues. Germline V lookup: CDR1 MRHNA, CDR2 SNTAGT. In DNA, the CDR3 is TGTGCCAGCAGCCCCGTCCGGCGGGAGGGCCCCTCTCGGATGAATGAGCAGTTCTTC. It is translated as CASSPVRREGPSRMNEQFF.

This clone came up once. This sequence joins TRBV7-9 and TRBJ2-2; unclear D gene. The CDR3 consists of 16 residues. V was trimmed by 3 bases and J by 0 bases, leaving 11 bases between them. Germline V gene sequence: CDR1 SEHNR, CDR2 FQNEAQ (reference sequence). The CDR3 DNA sequence: TGTGCCAGCAGCTTGCAATTGTCGGCGAACACCGGGGAGCTGTTTTTT. Residues: CASSLQLSANTGELFF.